Each of the 7 T cell receptor beta chains below was sequenced from the same sample in a study of spatial heterogeneity in lung cancer. Time point: sample taken at primary tumor resection. In TCRdb, the 5' RACE reads were re-called with MiXCR into one record per CDR3 protein. This sample has 500 to 650 distinct CDR3 sequences, with approximately 9.1% found just once. Material: normal lung tissue next to the tumor, obtained at surgery. The receptors stem from a female donor with early-stage non-small cell lung cancer.

Remarks on this clonotype: This beta chain is an unintended read in a library built for alpha chains; its size means little. The rearrangement joins TRBV29-1 to TRBJ2-1; D gene unclear. This CDR3 comprises 16 residues. Germline V gene sequence: CDR1 SQVTM, CDR2 ANQGSEA. V gave up 2 bases and J gave up 0 bases, with 14 bases separating them. CDR3 DNA sequence: TGCAGCGTTGAAACCGTAAGGGAAAGCTCCTACAATGAGCAGTTCTTC. Translated: CSVETVRESSYNEQFF.

Concerning this clonotype itself: As an off-target read in a library built for alpha chains, this beta chain has a frequency of little significance. The chain has TRBV12-3 or TRBV12-4 and TRBJ2-3; D unclear. V was cut by 6 bases and J by 4 bases, with 11 bases left in between. This CDR3 has 13 residues. The CDR3 sequence: CASSVQVPDTQYF. CDR3 DNA sequence: TGTGCCAGCAGCGTACAAGTCCCAGATACGCAGTATTTT.

This clonotype is medium-sized in the sample. Since it is a stray read in a library aimed at alpha chains, this beta chain has a size that is not meaningful. The chain combines TRBV5-1 with TRBJ2-5; unclear D gene. V was cut by 5 bases and J by 0 bases, with 8 bases left in between. The CDR3 is 13 amino acids. The germline V gene encodes CDR1 SGHRS and CDR2 YFSETQ. CDR3 sequence reads: CASRDGDQETQYF. CDR3 in DNA: TGCGCCAGCAGAGACGGCGACCAAGAGACCCAGTACTTC.

This clonotype was detected a few times. The size of this beta chain means little, since it is a stray read in a library made for alpha chains. The chain joins TRBV30 to TRBJ2-5; the D gene is possibly TRBD2 (5 bases). This CDR3 spans 14 amino acids. CDR1 GTSNPN and CDR2 SVGIG come from the germline V gene (reference sequence). Trimming stripped 0 bases from V and 2 bases from J, with 10 bases between. CDR3 coding DNA: TGTGCCTGGAGTGTACTGGCGGGTCAAGAGACCCAGTACTTC. It codes for CAWSVLAGQETQYF.

This clonotype is labeled as medium-sized. This beta chain slipped into a library made for alpha chains as a stray read, so its size is not meaningful. This sequence joins TRBV5-5 and TRBJ2-2; TRBD1 aligns across 9 bases. CDR3 length equals 15 residues. Germline CDR1 and CDR2: SGHKS and YYEKEE (reference sequence). With 4 bases clipped from V and 7 bases from J, the junction kept 8 bases outside the gene matches. As DNA, the CDR3 is TGTGCCAGCAGCCGGAGACAGGGGGACGGCGGGGAGCTGTTTTTT. This codes for CASSRRQGDGGELFF.

Notes on this clonotype: This beta chain came through as a stray read in a library set up for alpha chains, and its size says little. The chain joins TRBV27 to TRBJ2-7, with D tentatively TRBD2 (5 bases). With 6 bases removed from V and 5 bases from J, the gap between germline ends came to 11 bases. Germline CDR1 is MNHEY and CDR2 is SMNVEV (reference sequence). This CDR3 comprises 12 residues. The CDR3 DNA reads as TGTGCCAGCAGACGCCGGGGAGACGAGCAGTACTTC. This encodes CASRRRGDEQYF.

This clonotype counts as large. Because this beta chain is a stray read in a library intended to capture alpha chains, its abundance should not be given much weight. The J gene is TRBJ2-7, the V gene TRBV27, with D possibly being TRBD2 (5 bases). V lost 2 bases, J lost 6 bases, and 14 bases lay in between. The CDR3 spans 14 residues. Germline-derived CDR1 and CDR2 are MNHEY and SMNVEV (reference sequence). DNA for the CDR3: TGTGCCAGCAGTTTAACGGGGATTTTGAGCGAGCAGTACTTC. This gives the protein CASSLTGILSEQYF.